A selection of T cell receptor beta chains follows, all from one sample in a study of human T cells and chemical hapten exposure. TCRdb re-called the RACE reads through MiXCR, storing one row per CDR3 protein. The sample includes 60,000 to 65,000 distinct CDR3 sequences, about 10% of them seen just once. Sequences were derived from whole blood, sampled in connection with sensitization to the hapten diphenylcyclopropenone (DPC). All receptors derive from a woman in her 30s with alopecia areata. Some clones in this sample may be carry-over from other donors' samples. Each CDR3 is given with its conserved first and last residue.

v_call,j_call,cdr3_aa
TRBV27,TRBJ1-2,CASSFFGRKNYGYTF
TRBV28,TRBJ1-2,CASSPQARGYTF
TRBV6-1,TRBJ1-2,CASEANYGYTF
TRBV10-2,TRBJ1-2,CASSGHDKGYTF
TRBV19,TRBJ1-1,CTSSIYPGVAFF
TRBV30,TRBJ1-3,CAWSLGTAGNTIYF
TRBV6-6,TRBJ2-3,CASSSQREYTDTQYF
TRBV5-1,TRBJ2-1,CASSLETAGGYNEQFF
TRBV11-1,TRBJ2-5,CASSQEPGLAREETQYF
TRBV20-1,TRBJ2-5,CSARERAGQETQYF
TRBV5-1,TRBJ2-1,CASSFPRDSYNEQFF
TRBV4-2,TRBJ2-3,CASSDTSGSADTQYF
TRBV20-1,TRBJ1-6,CSASMGQGNNSPLHF
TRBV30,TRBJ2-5,CAWSVRPRYQETQYF
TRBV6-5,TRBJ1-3,CASSKIGSGNTIYF
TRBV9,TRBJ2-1,CASSVVATGGNEQFF